This T cell receptor (beta chain) originates from a study of pediatric ulcerative colitis. The CDR3 totals 17 residues. The germline CDR1 and CDR2 sequences are SGHNT and YENEEA. J was trimmed by 1 base and V by 0 bases; bases with no gene match: 5. The table came from immunoSEQ multiplex PCR; TCRdb's copy has only in-frame clones and leaves some out. The sample records 30,000 to 45,000 clones, around four fifths being singletons. Material for sequencing was blood. The receptor was isolated from a girl aged 10-17 years with moderate ulcerative colitis. The gene calls are TRBV11-3 and TRBJ2-2; TRBD1 aligns across 7 bases. In DNA, the CDR3 is TGTGCCAGCAGCTTAGAATCGGCAGGGGGGAACACCGGGGAGCTGTTTTTT. Its translation is CASSLESAGGNTGELFF.